The next 30 T cell receptor beta chains were all read from a single sample in a study of OX40 agonist ivuxolimab in advanced cancers. Clones were read by immunoSEQ multiplex PCR, and TCRdb kept only the in-frame ones, dropping some. The data contain about 50,000 clones, over 80% of them singletons. The specimen comprised CD4+ or CD8+ T cells sorted from blood, sampled in a trial of the OX40 agonist ivuxolimab. The receptors derive from an adult with an advanced solid tumor such as melanoma, head and neck, liver or kidney cancer.

This chain connects TRBV6-4 to TRBJ2-7; 7 nucleotides match TRBD2. The V gene's germline CDR1 is MRHNA and CDR2 SNTAGT. There are 13 residues in the CDR3. After removal of 5 bases from V and 4 bases from J, the junction contained 5 bases not matched to a gene. The CDR3 is CASSFTSEYEQYF. The CDR3, as DNA: TGTGCCAGCAGTTTTACTAGCGAGTACGAGCAGTACTTC.

The V and J genes are TRBV13 and TRBJ1-3; no definite D call. The CDR3 runs 14 residues. Germline CDR1 and CDR2: PRHDT and FYEKMQ (reference sequence). V was trimmed by 5 bases and J by 8 bases, leaving 16 bases between them. DNA of the CDR3: TGTGCCAGCAGCCCTCGGGGAGAGGACTACACCATATATTTT. Translation gives CASSPRGEDYTIYF.

A single count supports this clone. This chain's CDR3 is CASSGVGVTGELFF. CDR3 nucleotide sequence: TGTGCCAGCAGTGGGGTAGGGGTCACCGGGGAGCTGTTTTTT. This chain uses TRBV6-5 with TRBJ2-2; TRBD1 is a possible D gene (5 bases). Germline loops: CDR1 MNHEY, CDR2 SVGAGI. This CDR3 has 14 amino acids. The V end lost 5 bases, the J end lost 4 bases, and 11 bases lay between the germline ends.

In this sample, this clone turned up once. The rearrangement uses TRBV6-1 and TRBJ2-3; D is perhaps TRBD1 (6 bases). Trimming took off 5 bases at V and 2 bases at J, with 14 bases between the two ends. The germline CDR1 and CDR2 sequences are MNHNS and SASEGT. The CDR3 length is 15 residues. The CDR3 region is CASSPGYRDTDTQYF. The CDR3 DNA follows: TGTGCCAGCAGTCCCGGGTACAGGGACACAGATACGCAGTATTTT.

This clone is deemed medium-sized (0.01 to 0.1%). The V and J genes are TRBV6-5 and TRBJ2-1; D remains unclear. Germline V gene data show CDR1 as MNHEY and CDR2 as SVGAGI. V lost 5 bases, J lost 5 bases, and 10 bases lay in between. There are 13 residues in the CDR3. The CDR3: CASSAFGDNEQFF. CDR3 in DNA: TGTGCCAGCAGTGCGTTTGGAGACAATGAGCAGTTCTTC.

The chain recombines TRBV5-6 with TRBJ2-1; 7 bases line up with TRBD1. Per germline, CDR1 SGHDT and CDR2 YYEEEE. J was trimmed by 2 bases and V by 4 bases; bases with no gene match: 12. There are 17 residues in the CDR3. CDR3 in amino acids: CASSTASGTAPYNEQFF. CDR3 sequence (DNA): TGTGCCAGCAGCACTGCATCCGGGACAGCCCCCTACAATGAGCAGTTCTTC.

The CDR3 sequence is CASSQENLAGAGQETQYF. The CDR3 bases are TGCGCCAGCAGCCAAGAGAACTTGGCGGGAGCGGGCCAAGAGACCCAGTACTTC. The rearrangement joins TRBV4-3 to TRBJ2-5, with 7 bases matching TRBD2. Germline CDR1 is LGHNA and CDR2 is YSLEER. There are 18 residues in the CDR3. Trimming at V came to 0 bases and at J to 1 base, leaving 11 bases not matched to a gene.

This clone was counted ten times or more. The rearrangement links TRBV4-3 to TRBJ2-7; the D is unclear. Germline V CDR1 and CDR2: LGHNA, YSLEER. The germline V and J ends were trimmed by 4 bases and 0 bases, with 13 bases remaining between them. The CDR3 sequence is 15 residues long. The CDR3 is CASSPTRSFSYEQYF. CDR3 bases: TGCGCCAGCAGCCCTACGCGGAGTTTCTCCTACGAGCAGTACTTC.

The chain links TRBV5-1 to TRBJ1-2, with TRBD1 matching over 7 bases. Unmatched junction bases numbered 10, after V lost 0 bases and J lost 2 bases. This CDR3 contains 17 residues. Germline V lookup: CDR1 SGHRS, CDR2 YFSETQ. The CDR3 region has the DNA TGCGCCAGCAGCTTGGGGGGACAGAGATACCTCAACTATGGCTACACCTTC. This encodes CASSLGGQRYLNYGYTF.

The table lists this clone with a count of one. The rearrangement uses TRBV11-3 and TRBJ2-7; TRBD1 might be the D (6 bases). This CDR3 region has 16 residues. V lost 5 bases and J 0 bases, leaving 17 bases between the germline ends. Germline CDR1 reads SGHNT; CDR2 reads YENEEA. CDR3 coding DNA: TGTGCCAGCAGCCATGAGAGGGGGTTCAGCTCCTACGAGCAGTACTTC. It encodes CASSHERGFSSYEQYF.

The J gene is TRBJ2-2, the V gene TRBV10-3; 9 nucleotides match TRBD1. Germline loops: CDR1 ENHRY, CDR2 SYGVKD. This CDR3 has 16 amino acids. After removal of 6 bases from V and 0 bases from J, the junction contained 5 bases not matched to a gene. CDR3 DNA sequence: TGTGCCATCAGGAATACAGGGGGCGCGAACACCGGGGAGCTGTTTTTT. Translated: CAIRNTGGANTGELFF.

The J gene is TRBJ2-1, the V gene TRBV10-1, with unresolved D. Trimming took off 1 base at V and 4 bases at J, with 8 bases between the two ends. Germline-derived CDR1 and CDR2 are WNHNN and SYGVQD (reference sequence). There are 14 residues in the CDR3. The CDR3 region is CASSELTKYNEQFF. CDR3 coding DNA: TGCGCCAGCAGTGAGTTAACAAAATACAATGAGCAGTTCTTC.

Written as DNA, the CDR3 is TGTGCCAGCAGCCCGTCCCGGGAGGGCCAATACAATGAGCAGTTCTTC. This sequence encodes CASSPSREGQYNEQFF. The rearrangement joins TRBV28 to TRBJ2-1; TRBD2 aligns across 8 bases. The CDR3 is 16 amino acids. The V and J ends lost 6 bases and 4 bases, in that order; junction bases with no gene match: 11. Germline assignment: CDR1 MDHEN and CDR2 SYDVKM. The full variable domain, completed using reference TRBV28 and TRBJ2-1, is DVKVTQSSRYLVKRTGEKVFLECVQDMDHENMFWYRQDPGLGLRLIYFSYDVKMKEKGDIPEGYSVSREKKERFSLILESASTNQTSMYLCASSPSREGQYNEQFFGPGTRLTVL.

The V and J genes are TRBV11-2 and TRBJ2-5; D might be TRBD1 (5 bases). In germline, CDR1 is SGHAT, CDR2 FQNNGV. CDR3 length: 14 amino acids. Trimming removed 0 bases from V and 7 bases from J, with 12 bases in between. CDR3 DNA: TGTGCCAGCAGCTTAGACCTGGCTAGGGGGACCCAGTACTTC. Its protein product is CASSLDLARGTQYF.

The V and J genes are TRBV28 and TRBJ2-1; 14 bases agree with TRBD2. Per the germline V gene, CDR1 is MDHEN and CDR2 is SYDVKM. V lost 3 bases and J lost 1; bases outside the gene matches: 23. The CDR3 totals 24 residues. The CDR3 sequence: CASSFRGPYTMTSGRARSYNEQFF. CDR3 coding DNA: TGTGCCAGCAGTTTCCGCGGCCCCTATACGATGACTAGCGGGAGGGCCCGATCCTACAATGAGCAGTTCTTC.

The chain employs TRBV5-4 and TRBJ1-2; D is perhaps TRBD1 (5 bases). Germline values: CDR1 SGHNT, CDR2 YYREEE (reference sequence). V was cut by 3 bases and J by 2 bases, with 8 bases left in between. The CDR3 consists of 13 residues. CDR3: CASSSEGNYGYTF. For the CDR3, the DNA is TGTGCCAGCAGCTCGGAGGGGAACTATGGCTACACCTTC.

This chain uses TRBV9 with TRBJ2-1, with 11 bases that match TRBD2. V shed 2 bases and J 5 bases; nucleotides not matched to a gene: 15. Germline V gives CDR1 SGDLS, CDR2 YYNGEE. The length of the CDR3 is 19 residues. This CDR3 reads CASSVARATWTSGHNEQFF. CDR3 DNA sequence: TGTGCCAGCAGCGTCGCTCGCGCCACTTGGACTAGCGGGCACAATGAGCAGTTCTTC.

V gene TRBV4-1 combines with J gene TRBJ2-7, with 7 bases matching TRBD2. The V and J ends lost 3 bases and 5 bases, in that order; junction bases with no gene match: 13. The CDR3 covers 16 residues. The germline CDR1 and CDR2 sequences are MGHRA and YSYEKL. This chain's CDR3 is CASSQELARRLDEQYF. The DNA of the CDR3 is TGCGCCAGCAGCCAGGAACTAGCGCGGCGTTTGGACGAGCAGTACTTC.

The V and J genes are TRBV5-8 and TRBJ1-5; D possibly corresponds to TRBD1 (6 bases). Per germline, CDR1 SGHTS and CDR2 YDEGEE. Trimming cost V 0 bases and J 5 bases, with 15 bases left between them. This CDR3 is built from 16 residues. CDR3 in amino acids: CASSLEFGGSHQPQHF. CDR3 DNA: TGTGCCAGCAGCTTGGAGTTCGGGGGCAGCCATCAGCCCCAGCATTTT.

The chain couples TRBV9 to TRBJ2-7, with D perhaps matching TRBD2 (6 bases). CDR3 length: 16 residues. The V end lost 0 bases, the J end lost 0 bases, and 13 bases lay between the germline ends. Germline V gene data show CDR1 as SGDLS and CDR2 as YYNGEE. CDR3 bases: TGTGCCAGCAGCGTAGCTGGGGGGTCCCCCTCCTACGAGCAGTACTTC. This gives the protein CASSVAGGSPSYEQYF.

This rearrangement joins TRBV11-3 to TRBJ2-2; TRBD2 matches 10 bases. Germline CDR1 SGHNT, CDR2 YENEEA. The CDR3 is made up of 17 amino acids. The trim removed 5 bases at V and 2 bases at J, leaving 8 bases unmatched. This CDR3 reads CASSPGWTSGNTGELFF. In nucleotides, the CDR3 is TGTGCCAGCAGCCCCGGCTGGACTAGCGGTAACACCGGGGAGCTGTTTTTT.

This chain joins TRBV21-1 and TRBJ2-7; the table's D call TRBD2 went unverified against the DNA. TRBV21-1 is a known pseudogene. The CDR3 sequence is 15 residues long. CDR3 in amino acids: CASRRTGLGDYEQYF. CDR3 DNA: TGTGCCAGCAGGCGTACGGGACTAGGTGACTACGAGCAGTACTTC.

The chain links TRBV10-3 to TRBJ1-4; D is unresolved. The CDR3 runs 12 residues. Trimming pared 11 bases from V and 10 bases from J, leaving 17 bases between. CDR1 and CDR2 from the germline V gene are ENHRY and SYGVKD. The CDR3 bases are TGTGCCGTATGTTCCGACAACGGAAAACTGTTTTTT. Encoded protein: CAVCSDNGKLFF.

The gene calls are TRBV19 and TRBJ2-7; D is possibly TRBD2 (6 bases). Trimming left V 5 bases short and J 4 bases short, with 12 bases between. Germline V gene sequence: CDR1 LNHDA, CDR2 SQIVND (reference sequence). The length of the CDR3 is 13 residues. CDR3 in amino acids: CASSPGGPYEQYF. CDR3 coding DNA: TGTGCCAGTAGTCCCGGGGGTCCTTACGAGCAGTACTTC.

The chain joins TRBV4-1 to TRBJ2-1; D not resolved. The CDR3 is 14 residues long. CDR1 and CDR2 (germline): MGHRA, YSYEKL. V lost 4 bases and J lost 7, with 14 bases in between. DNA of the CDR3: TGCGCCAGCAGCCTCCTGAGTGGGGAAAATGAGCAGTTCTTC. It translates to CASSLLSGENEQFF.

Only one count was recorded for this clone. The rearrangement links TRBV4-1 to TRBJ2-3, with TRBD2 matching 9 bases. The CDR3 is 14 amino acids. Germline loops: CDR1 MGHRA, CDR2 YSYEKL. V dropped 3 bases and J dropped 6; count of bases not matched to a gene: 4. CDR3 nucleotides: TGCGCCAGCAGCCAGACCAGCGGGGGGGATACGCAGTATTTT. Its protein is CASSQTSGGDTQYF.

The chain links TRBV7-2 to TRBJ2-1; unclear D gene. Germline V gene lookup returns CDR1 SGHTA and CDR2 FQGNSA. Trimming pared 2 bases from V and 4 bases from J, leaving 15 bases between. This CDR3 has 16 residues. In DNA, the CDR3 is TGTGCCAGCAGCTTAACGGATAGGGTGGGTTACAATGAGCAGTTCTTC. Translated, it gives CASSLTDRVGYNEQFF.

The chain carries TRBV27 and TRBJ1-5; D is perhaps TRBD1 (6 bases). CDR1 and CDR2 from the germline V gene are MNHEY and SMNVEV (reference sequence). V dropped 6 bases and J dropped 0 bases, with 9 bases sitting between them. The CDR3 has 14 residues. CDR3: CASSPGVSNQPQHF. CDR3 nucleotide sequence: TGTGCCAGCAGCCCAGGGGTTAGCAATCAGCCCCAGCATTTT.

The J gene is TRBJ2-3, the V gene TRBV29-1; D is perhaps TRBD2 (5 bases). Trimming took off 4 bases at V and 6 bases at J, with 11 bases between the two ends. Germline values: CDR1 SQVTM, CDR2 ANQGSEA. The CDR3 is made up of 12 amino acids. The CDR3 sequence is CSVGRPGDTQYF. As DNA, the CDR3 is TGCAGCGTTGGACGCCCGGGGGATACGCAGTATTTT.

The V and J genes are TRBV13 and TRBJ2-3; D may be TRBD1 (5 bases). Germline V gene data show CDR1 as PRHDT and CDR2 as FYEKMQ (reference sequence). The CDR3 is 13 residues long. V was cut by 4 bases and J by 4 bases, with 9 bases left in between. The CDR3 DNA follows: TGTGCCAGCAGCTCCCTAGGGGCAGATACGCAGTATTTT. Translation: CASSSLGADTQYF.